This TCR beta chain was recovered during a study of blood T cell repertoires in COVID-19. Study information: Donors in the United States, Italy and Spain gave samples during acute or convalescent COVID-19. T cells, B-cell-depleted T cells, or PBMCs provided the cDNA or gDNA that served as material.

Recovery among Cohort 3 donors was established by two negative PCRs, clearance, or symptom resolution. The germline V and J ends were trimmed by 8 bases and 0 bases, with 17 bases remaining between them. Germline values: CDR1 SGHVS, CDR2 FNYEAQ. The length of the CDR3 is 16 residues. Assay used: immunoSEQ multiplex PCR; TCRdb lists only in-frame clones, some missing. The sample has 150,000 to 200,000 clones, less than 85% seen once. The chain employs TRBV7-6 and TRBJ2-1, with D perhaps TRBD2 (6 bases). Sample: PBMCs or T cells enriched from blood (not recorded which). The TCR was taken from a man aged 50-59 years who had recovered from COVID-19. CDR3 nucleotides: TGTGCCAGCGGAGGGAAGGGCTTTAGCTCCTACAATGAGCAGTTCTTC. Amino acid sequence: CASGGKGFSSYNEQFF.